These T cell receptor beta chains were read from a single sample in a study of high-grade serous ovarian cancer treatment subgroups. The assay was immunoSEQ multiplex PCR, and TCRdb's table has in-frame clones only and misses some. The table has roughly 5,400 clones, roughly 69% seen once. Specimen: tumor tissue. Source of these receptors: a human donor with high-grade serous ovarian cancer. Each CDR3 is given with its conserved first and last residue. The order of the fields is clone size, J gene, D gene, V gene, CDR3 DNA, CDR3 protein. D genes are given only for firm matches. Some rows have no size entry. The others give once, few or many, or a class for an expanded clone.

abundance: -; j_gene: TRBJ1-6; d_gene: TRBD1; v_gene: TRBV18; CDR3nt: TGTGCCAGCTCACCATTGGAACCGGGACAGGGGACGAATTCACCCCTCCACTTT; CDR3aa: CASSPLEPGQGTNSPLHF
abundance: medium-sized; j_gene: TRBJ1-1; d_gene: -; v_gene: TRBV5-1; CDR3nt: TGCGCCAGCAGCCGCGATGGAAGCACTGAAGCTTTCTTT; CDR3aa: CASSRDGSTEAFF
abundance: -; j_gene: TRBJ2-2; d_gene: -; v_gene: TRBV14; CDR3nt: TGTGCCAGCAGCCTCTACTGGGCTGCCGGGGAGCTGTTTTTT; CDR3aa: CASSLYWAAGELFF
abundance: large; j_gene: TRBJ2-7; d_gene: -; v_gene: TRBV6-5; CDR3nt: TGTGCCAGCAGTTACTCCCCAAGCGAGGGGGGGGAGCAGTACTTC; CDR3aa: CASSYSPSEGGEQYF
abundance: -; j_gene: TRBJ1-1; d_gene: TRBD1; v_gene: TRBV5-5; CDR3nt: TGTGCCAGCAGCTGGGGACAGTTGAACACTGAAGCTTTCTTT; CDR3aa: CASSWGQLNTEAFF
abundance: -; j_gene: TRBJ2-2; d_gene: TRBD2; v_gene: TRBV6-6; CDR3nt: TGTGCCAGCAGTCCCAGGACTAGCGGCACCGGGGAGCTGTTTTTT; CDR3aa: CASSPRTSGTGELFF
abundance: -; j_gene: TRBJ1-1; d_gene: -; v_gene: TRBV9; CDR3nt: TGTGCCAGCAGCGATTGGGGGGACCATGAAGCTTTCTTT; CDR3aa: CASSDWGDHEAFF
abundance: -; j_gene: TRBJ1-2; d_gene: -; v_gene: TRBV5-4; CDR3nt: TGTGCCAGCACCCCGACCCCCCTAGGCCCAAACTATGGCTACACCTTC; CDR3aa: CASTPTPLGPNYGYTF
abundance: -; j_gene: TRBJ2-1; d_gene: TRBD2; v_gene: TRBV6-1; CDR3nt: TGTGCCAGCAGTGAACGGAGAGTTGCGGGGGGGCTTGGTGAGCAGTTCTTC; CDR3aa: CASSERRVAGGLGEQFF
abundance: -; j_gene: TRBJ2-6; d_gene: TRBD2; v_gene: TRBV27; CDR3nt: TGTGCCAGCAGTTTAAGAGGGGTCGGCGGGGGGGGTTCTGGGGCCAACGTCCTGACTTTC; CDR3aa: CASSLRGVGGGGSGANVLTF
abundance: -; j_gene: TRBJ2-1; d_gene: TRBD2; v_gene: TRBV7-9; CDR3nt: TGTGCCAGCAGCTTTTCCGGGACTAGGATATACAATGAGCAGTTCTTC; CDR3aa: CASSFSGTRIYNEQFF
abundance: few; j_gene: TRBJ2-1; d_gene: TRBD2; v_gene: TRBV7-9; CDR3nt: TGTGCCAGCAGCTTAAGTAGCGGGGGGAGGGATGAGCAGTTCTTC; CDR3aa: CASSLSSGGRDEQFF
abundance: -; j_gene: TRBJ1-2; d_gene: -; v_gene: TRBV7-2; CDR3nt: TGTGCCAGCAGCTTAGGGGGGCAGGCCGTTGGCTACACCTTC; CDR3aa: CASSLGGQAVGYTF
abundance: -; j_gene: TRBJ2-6; d_gene: TRBD2; v_gene: TRBV19; CDR3nt: TGTGCCAGTAGTCGGCGGGGGACCGGGGCCAACGTCCTGACTTTC; CDR3aa: CASSRRGTGANVLTF
abundance: -; j_gene: TRBJ2-5; d_gene: -; v_gene: TRBV5-1; CDR3nt: TGCGCCAGCAGCTCGCCAAGGGGGAAAGAGACCCAGTACTTC; CDR3aa: CASSSPRGKETQYF
abundance: once; j_gene: TRBJ1-1; d_gene: -; v_gene: TRBV2; CDR3nt: TGTGCCAGCAGCGAACCCTTCACCCAGACAGATATACTATTACCGAACATTGAAGCTTTCTTT; CDR3aa: CASSEPFTQTDILLPNIEAFF
abundance: once; j_gene: TRBJ1-1; d_gene: -; v_gene: TRBV25-1; CDR3nt: TGTGCCAGCAGTGAGGGATTTATGAACACTGAAGCTTTCTTT; CDR3aa: CASSEGFMNTEAFF
abundance: -; j_gene: TRBJ1-6; d_gene: -; v_gene: TRBV5-3; CDR3nt: TGTGCCAGAAGCCCCCGGTCCAAAGCAAATTCACCCCTCCACTTT; CDR3aa: CARSPRSKANSPLHF
abundance: -; j_gene: TRBJ1-1; d_gene: -; v_gene: TRBV6-6; CDR3nt: TGTGCCAGCAGTCGGACCCAGGGATTCATGAACACTGAAGCTTTCTTT; CDR3aa: CASSRTQGFMNTEAFF
abundance: -; j_gene: TRBJ1-5; d_gene: -; v_gene: TRBV6-1; CDR3nt: TGTGCCAGCAGGGACAGCAATCAGCCCCAGCATTTT; CDR3aa: CASRDSNQPQHF
abundance: -; j_gene: TRBJ2-2; d_gene: -; v_gene: TRBV6-4; CDR3nt: TGTGCCAGCAGTGAGGGGACTCTCACCGGGGAGCTGTTTTTT; CDR3aa: CASSEGTLTGELFF
abundance: few; j_gene: TRBJ1-2; d_gene: -; v_gene: TRBV5-5; CDR3nt: TGTGCCAGCAGCTCCCGGACCATGAACTATGGCTACACCTTC; CDR3aa: CASSSRTMNYGYTF
abundance: -; j_gene: TRBJ1-2; d_gene: -; v_gene: TRBV5-1; CDR3nt: TGCGCCAGCAGATCCCCGGACCGCTTAGCCATCGGCTACACCTTC; CDR3aa: CASRSPDRLAIGYTF
abundance: few; j_gene: TRBJ1-6; d_gene: TRBD1; v_gene: TRBV5-1; CDR3nt: TGCGCCAGCACCGCACAGGGGGCGTCATATTCACCCCTCCACTTT; CDR3aa: CASTAQGASYSPLHF
abundance: -; j_gene: TRBJ1-1; d_gene: -; v_gene: TRBV30; CDR3nt: TGTGCCTGGAGTTGGGGGAACACTGAAGCTTTCTTT; CDR3aa: CAWSWGNTEAFF
abundance: -; j_gene: TRBJ2-1; d_gene: -; v_gene: TRBV9; CDR3nt: TGTGCCAGCGCCCCATCCCCGACCCACAATGAGCAGTTCTTC; CDR3aa: CASAPSPTHNEQFF
abundance: -; j_gene: TRBJ1-1; d_gene: -; v_gene: TRBV5-1; CDR3nt: TGCGCCAGCAGCTTGGTTTCGGTCGCGATAATGAACACTGAAGCTTTCTTT; CDR3aa: CASSLVSVAIMNTEAFF
abundance: -; j_gene: TRBJ2-5; d_gene: -; v_gene: TRBV27; CDR3nt: TGTGCCAGCAGTTTCGACGGGAGTTCAGAGACCCAGTACTTC; CDR3aa: CASSFDGSSETQYF
abundance: -; j_gene: TRBJ1-3; d_gene: -; v_gene: TRBV6-6; CDR3nt: TGTGCCAGCAGTTACTCCTCAGCAGGAAACACCATATATTTT; CDR3aa: CASSYSSAGNTIYF
abundance: -; j_gene: TRBJ2-7; d_gene: -; v_gene: TRBV6-1; CDR3nt: TGTGCCAGCAGGGCCCTAGGACATAACGAGCAGTACTTC; CDR3aa: CASRALGHNEQYF
abundance: -; j_gene: TRBJ1-5; d_gene: TRBD1; v_gene: TRBV7-2; CDR3nt: TGTGCCAGCGCGGGACAGGGCAATCAGCCCCAGCATTTT; CDR3aa: CASAGQGNQPQHF
abundance: -; j_gene: TRBJ1-1; d_gene: -; v_gene: TRBV19; CDR3nt: TGTGCCAGTAGTATGATGGCGGGGTCGGGCACTGAAGCTTTCTTT; CDR3aa: CASSMMAGSGTEAFF
abundance: few; j_gene: TRBJ1-2; d_gene: TRBD1; v_gene: TRBV9; CDR3nt: TGTGCCAGCAGCGTAGCTCCGCAGGGGGGAGGCTACACCTTC; CDR3aa: CASSVAPQGGGYTF
abundance: -; j_gene: TRBJ1-2; d_gene: -; v_gene: TRBV6-7; CDR3nt: TGTGCCAGCAGTCTGACGGGGGGCTCCGGGGAGGGCTACACCTTC; CDR3aa: CASSLTGGSGEGYTF
abundance: -; j_gene: TRBJ2-3; d_gene: -; v_gene: TRBV7-3; CDR3nt: TGTGCCAGCAGCCCGGGCCCGTCGCCAGATACGCAGTATTTT; CDR3aa: CASSPGPSPDTQYF
abundance: -; j_gene: TRBJ1-6; d_gene: TRBD1; v_gene: TRBV5-1; CDR3nt: TGCGCCAGCAGCGCGGGACAGGGATATAATTCACCCCTCCACTTT; CDR3aa: CASSAGQGYNSPLHF
abundance: -; j_gene: TRBJ2-7; d_gene: TRBD1; v_gene: TRBV25-1; CDR3nt: TGTGCCAGCAGTAGCTGGACAGGGTCCTACGAGCAGTACTTC; CDR3aa: CASSSWTGSYEQYF
abundance: -; j_gene: TRBJ2-1; d_gene: -; v_gene: TRBV4-2; CDR3nt: TGTGCCAGCAGCCAAGATCTCTCGCGGCAGTTCTTC; CDR3aa: CASSQDLSRQFF
abundance: -; j_gene: TRBJ1-1; d_gene: -; v_gene: TRBV7-2; CDR3nt: TGTGCCAGCAGCTCCCAACAGGTGTGGAGGGTTACTGAAGCTTTCTTT; CDR3aa: CASSSQQVWRVTEAFF
abundance: once; j_gene: TRBJ2-2; d_gene: -; v_gene: TRBV11-3; CDR3nt: TGTGCCAGCAGCTCGCGGGGGAACACCGGGGAGCTGTTTTTT; CDR3aa: CASSSRGNTGELFF
abundance: -; j_gene: TRBJ2-6; d_gene: -; v_gene: TRBV7-9; CDR3nt: TGTGCCAGCAGCGCCGCGTGGGGGGGCCAGTCTGGGGCCAACGTCCTGACTTTC; CDR3aa: CASSAAWGGQSGANVLTF
abundance: -; j_gene: TRBJ1-5; d_gene: TRBD1; v_gene: TRBV19; CDR3nt: TGTGCCAGTAGTATCTCAGGGGGGCCCCAGCATTTT; CDR3aa: CASSISGGPQHF
abundance: -; j_gene: TRBJ1-1; d_gene: -; v_gene: TRBV11-3; CDR3nt: TGTGCCAGCAGCCCCGGGACGGGGAACACTGAAGCTTTCTTT; CDR3aa: CASSPGTGNTEAFF
abundance: large; j_gene: TRBJ2-1; d_gene: -; v_gene: TRBV12-5; CDR3nt: TGTGCTAGTGGTCCCGGGTACAATGAGCAGTTCTTC; CDR3aa: CASGPGYNEQFF
abundance: once; j_gene: TRBJ1-1; d_gene: -; v_gene: TRBV15; CDR3nt: TGTGCCACCAGCGTCACTGCAGGGGAGAACACTGAAGCTTTCTTT; CDR3aa: CATSVTAGENTEAFF
abundance: -; j_gene: TRBJ1-1; d_gene: -; v_gene: TRBV6-4; CDR3nt: TGTGCCAGCAGTGACTCTAGCAGGGGCACTGAAGCTTTCTTT; CDR3aa: CASSDSSRGTEAFF
abundance: -; j_gene: TRBJ2-3; d_gene: -; v_gene: TRBV7-3; CDR3nt: TGTGCCAGCAGTCCGACCGGGCCAGATACGCAGTATTTT; CDR3aa: CASSPTGPDTQYF
abundance: once; j_gene: TRBJ2-1; d_gene: TRBD2; v_gene: TRBV28; CDR3nt: TGTGCCAGCAGTTTATTTGGGACTAGCGGAGACAATGAGCAGTTCTTC; CDR3aa: CASSLFGTSGDNEQFF
abundance: few; j_gene: TRBJ1-1; d_gene: -; v_gene: TRBV19; CDR3nt: TGTGCCAGTAGTATAGGCGGGGGGGTAGCTGAAGCTTTCTTT; CDR3aa: CASSIGGGVAEAFF
abundance: -; j_gene: TRBJ2-1; d_gene: -; v_gene: TRBV7-2; CDR3nt: TGTGCCAGCAGCTCCGGCCCCAATGAGCAGTTCTTC; CDR3aa: CASSSGPNEQFF
abundance: -; j_gene: TRBJ1-6; d_gene: TRBD1; v_gene: TRBV2; CDR3nt: TGTGCCAGCAGTGGTCAGGGGGCAGGTTCACCCCTCCACTTT; CDR3aa: CASSGQGAGSPLHF
abundance: -; j_gene: TRBJ1-5; d_gene: -; v_gene: TRBV4-2; CDR3nt: TGTGCCAGCAGCCAAGTTGGAGGGGGGGATCAGCCCCAGCATTTT; CDR3aa: CASSQVGGGDQPQHF
abundance: few; j_gene: TRBJ1-1; d_gene: -; v_gene: TRBV4-2; CDR3nt: TGTGCCAGCAGCCAAGAAGCGCGGCTCTTCTTT; CDR3aa: CASSQEARLFF
abundance: -; j_gene: TRBJ2-1; d_gene: -; v_gene: TRBV7-9; CDR3nt: TGTGCCAGCAACTTTAGGGAGGTCGGTGAGCAGTTCTTC; CDR3aa: CASNFREVGEQFF
abundance: few; j_gene: TRBJ2-7; d_gene: TRBD1; v_gene: TRBV29-1; CDR3nt: TGCAGCGCTGGACAGGGTTACGAGCAGTACTTC; CDR3aa: CSAGQGYEQYF
abundance: -; j_gene: TRBJ2-1; d_gene: TRBD2; v_gene: TRBV7-3; CDR3nt: TGTGCCAGCAGCACTAGCGGGGGGGACTACAATGAGCAGTTCTTC; CDR3aa: CASSTSGGDYNEQFF